The entry below gives a single TCR beta chain sequence along with its context. V was trimmed by 3 bases and J by 2 bases, leaving 10 bases between them. The germline CDR1 and CDR2 sequences are SGHAT and FQNNGV. This CDR3 has 15 amino acids. Building the TCR beta libraries relied on iRepertoire HTBI primers, and CDR3 regions underwent Arm-PCR. TCRdb re-derived calls from the multiplex PCR reads in MiXCR, one entry per CDR3 protein. The sample carries 700,000 or so distinct CDR3 sequences, roughly 30% recorded once. This sample is part of a study of regulatory T cells in long-lasting Graves disease. Time point here: persistent/refractory GD, antithyroid drugs over 5 years with positive TRAb. Extracted PBMC RNA gave rise to the TCR library.

The sample in question was peripheral blood mononuclear cells (PBMCs), obtained when the disease was refractory, from a patient treated with antithyroid drugs. The chain has TRBV11-2 and TRBJ2-2, with a possible D match to TRBD2 (5 bases). The receptor comes from a female donor with Graves disease. The CDR3 nucleotides are TGTGCCAGCAGCTTCCCAGCGGACAACACCGGGGAGCTGTTTTTT. Its protein product is CASSFPADNTGELFF.